This passage covers 18 T cell receptor beta chains from one sample sequenced in a study of T-cell memory formation after mild COVID-19 (dated by TCRdb to about 2021). The receptor library was made with 5' RACE. The sequencer was an Illumina NovaSeq 6000. The public reads were run again by TCRdb, first through fastp at Q25 and then through MiXCR, and only productive beta chains were kept. For every CDR3 protein sequence, its rows merge into one entry that carries the most common genes and DNA. This sample gives about 200,000 distinct CDR3 sequences in total; 15% to 20% of them show up just once. The top ten clones comprise around 2.4% of the sample. Sequencing used PBMCs or a T cell subset sorted from them (not recorded which). The receptors here all came from an adult woman who had mild COVID-19 (a few samples of this study predate the infection). The sample titles of this study are shuffled in the database, so cell type and time point are left out; the donor was told from shared clones.

This clonotype showed up just a few times. This chain uses TRBV12-3 or TRBV12-4 with TRBJ2-2, with a possible D match to TRBD2 (5 bases). This CDR3 region has 15 residues. V lost 5 bases and J 0 bases, leaving 10 bases between the germline ends. CDR3 bases: TGTGCCAGCAGTCTTCGGGGAGCGAACACCGGGGAGCTGTTTTTT. It codes for CASSLRGANTGELFF.

Ten or more counts support this clonotype. The chain recombines TRBV12-3 or TRBV12-4 with TRBJ1-5; D is possibly TRBD1 (6 bases). The CDR3 has 14 amino acids. V was shortened by 2 bases and J by 5 bases, with 10 bases between the two germline ends. CDR3 coding DNA: TGTGCCAGCAGTTTATGGGGGCCAGATCAGCCCCAGCATTTT. Its protein is CASSLWGPDQPQHF.

The CDR3 DNA is TGTGCCAGCAGCCCAGCTTATGAGCGGGGGGGCGGTCGTTCCTACAATGAGCAGTTCTTC. Its protein product is CASSPAYERGGGRSYNEQFF. The V and J genes are TRBV7-6 and TRBJ2-1; 10 nucleotides agree with TRBD2. The junction had 17 bases not matched to a gene; V was cut back by 5 bases and J by 1 base. CDR1 is SGHVS and CDR2 is FNYEAQ in the germline V gene. The CDR3 runs 20 residues.

J is TRBJ2-5 and V is TRBV7-2; TRBD1 matches at 8 bases. V trimming: 5 bases; J trimming: 3 bases; junction bases outside the gene matches: 5. CDR3 size: 14 residues. The germline V gene has CDR1 SGHTA and CDR2 FQGNSA. The CDR3 sequence: CASSPPGQEETQYF. CDR3 DNA sequence: TGTGCCAGCAGCCCACCGGGACAGGAAGAGACCCAGTACTTC. Full variable domain (remainder filled in from reference TRBV7-2 and TRBJ2-5): GAGVSQSPSNKVTEKGKDVELRCDPISGHTALYWYRQSLGQGLEFLIYFQGNSAPDKSGLPSDRFSAERTGGSVSTLTIQRTQQEDSAVYLCASSPPGQEETQYFGPGTRLLVL.

With regard to this clonotype: At one of its ends the junction is not consistent with the germline gene, which may arise from a read error. V is TRBV12-5 and J is TRBJ2-2; TRBD1 matches 8 bases. The CDR3 totals 16 residues. Germline-derived CDR1 and CDR2 are LGHNT and FRNRAP. Here the CDR3 DNA reads TGTGCTAGTGGTTTGCGGACAGGGCATGTTACCGGGGAGCTGGTTTTT. Translation gives CASGLRTGHVTGELVF. The full variable domain, rest sourced from reference TRBV12-5 and TRBJ2-2, is DARVTQTPRHKVTEMGQEVTMRCQPILGHNTVFWYRQTMMQGLELLAYFRNRAPLDDSGMPKDRFSAEMPDATLATLKIQPSEPRDSAVYFCASGLRTGHVTGELVFGEGSRLTVL.

CDR3 coding DNA: TGTGCCACCTCGGGACTGCGGGGCACTGAAGCTTTCTTT. It specifies CATSGLRGTEAFF. This sequence joins TRBV6-5 and TRBJ1-1; possible D gene TRBD1, 5 bases. The CDR3 is 13 amino acids. Germline V CDR1 and CDR2: MNHEY, SVGAGI. V lost 10 bases to trimming and J lost 4 bases, with 16 bases between them.

The sample holds a few counts of this clonotype. The rearrangement links TRBV5-5 to TRBJ1-3, with TRBD1 as a possible D gene (5 bases). CDR3 length equals 17 residues. CDR1 is SGHKS and CDR2 is YYEKEE in the germline V gene (reference sequence). The V end lost 0 bases, the J end lost 0 bases, and 13 bases lay between the germline ends. The CDR3 protein is CASSLVQGGYSGNTIYF. The CDR3 DNA reads TGTGCCAGCAGCTTGGTCCAGGGCGGCTACTCTGGAAACACCATATATTTT.

This clonotype has just a few counts. The DNA for the CDR3 is TGTGCCAGTAGATGGGAGGGTGATCAGCCCCAGCATTTT. This encodes CASRWEGDQPQHF. The chain couples TRBV19 to TRBJ1-5; unclear D gene. Per the germline V gene, CDR1 is LNHDA and CDR2 is SQIVND (reference sequence). Trimming removed 6 bases from V and 5 bases from J, with 11 bases in between. The CDR3 covers 13 residues.

V gene TRBV12-3 or TRBV12-4 combines with J gene TRBJ1-5; D is possibly TRBD1 (5 bases). This CDR3 contains 16 residues. With 6 bases removed from V and 2 bases from J, the gap between germline ends came to 17 bases. The CDR3 nucleotides are TGTGCCAGCAGGCGGAGCGGGGGAGAAGGCAATCAGCCCCAGCATTTT. This sequence encodes CASRRSGGEGNQPQHF.

The chain combines TRBV20-1 with TRBJ2-1; 8 nucleotides align to TRBD2. This CDR3 region has 15 residues. J gave up 0 bases and V 5 bases, and 6 bases lay outside the gene matches. Per the germline V gene, CDR1 is DFQATT and CDR2 is SNEGSKA (reference sequence). The CDR3 loop reads CSARAGTSSYNEQFF. CDR3 nucleotides: TGCAGTGCTCGCGCGGGGACTAGCTCCTACAATGAGCAGTTCTTC.

This chain uses TRBV7-8 with TRBJ2-1; D unclear. Germline V gives CDR1 SGHVS, CDR2 FQNEAQ. The CDR3 is 14 residues long. The ends were cut back, 1 base at V and 9 bases at J, with 13 bases in the middle. CDR3 region: CASSLEVRGVEQFF. CDR3 DNA sequence: TGTGCCAGCAGCTTAGAGGTTAGAGGCGTTGAGCAGTTCTTC.

This clonotype was seen more than once but under ten times. The rearrangement links TRBV6-6 to TRBJ2-5; TRBD1 matches 9 bases. With 6 bases clipped from V and 1 base from J, the junction kept 3 bases outside the gene matches. Germline loops: CDR1 MNHNY, CDR2 SVGAGI (reference sequence). CDR3 length: 14 residues. CDR3 in amino acids: CASRVQGAQETQYF. Written as DNA, the CDR3 is TGTGCCAGCAGGGTACAGGGGGCCCAAGAGACCCAGTACTTC.

The chain couples TRBV12-3 or TRBV12-4 to TRBJ2-3, with D possibly being TRBD2 (6 bases). This CDR3 comprises 16 residues. V was clipped by 6 bases and J by 4 bases, with 20 bases between them. The CDR3 loop reads CASSRGVAGLPDTQYF. CDR3 DNA: TGTGCCAGCAGCCGAGGAGTTGCGGGGCTCCCAGATACGCAGTATTTT.

V and J are TRBV5-1 and TRBJ1-2, with D hard to call. The CDR3 has 13 residues. The V end lost 0 bases, the J end lost 8 bases, and 11 bases lay between the germline ends. Germline V gives CDR1 SGHRS, CDR2 YFSETQ. The CDR3 coding sequence is TGCGCCAGCAGCTTGGAACCGGCGAAGGGCTACACCTTC. Translation: CASSLEPAKGYTF. The whole variable domain, filled in from reference TRBV5-1 and TRBJ1-2, reads KAGVTQTPRYLIKTRGQQVTLSCSPISGHRSVSWYQQTPGQGLQFLFEYFSETQRNKGNFPGRFSGRQFSNSRSEMNVSTLELGDSALYLCASSLEPAKGYTFGSGTRLTVV.

The rearrangement links TRBV11-2 to TRBJ2-7; perhaps TRBD1 as D (5 bases). The CDR3 runs 14 residues. Trimming cost V 3 bases and J 0 bases, with 9 bases left between them. In germline, CDR1 is SGHAT, CDR2 FQNNGV. The CDR3 coding sequence is TGTGCCAGCAGCTTCGACAGATACTCCTACGAGCAGTACTTC. Translating gives CASSFDRYSYEQYF.

This clonotype was detected only a few times. The chain has TRBV6-5 and TRBJ2-3; 8 positions agree with TRBD2. This CDR3 region has 15 residues. With 2 bases clipped from V and 4 bases from J, the junction kept 5 bases outside the gene matches. Germline loops: CDR1 MNHEY, CDR2 SVGAGI. The CDR3 region is CASSYGLAGSDTQYF. The CDR3 region has the DNA TGTGCCAGCAGTTACGGGCTAGCGGGTTCAGATACGCAGTATTTT.

This clonotype showed up just a few times. A much larger clone lies a single base off, so this may be a read error. The chain is built from TRBV24-1 and TRBJ2-1; D possibly corresponds to TRBD2 (7 bases). Germline V gene data show CDR1 as KGHDR and CDR2 as SFDVKD. The CDR3 consists of 16 residues. The CDR3 DNA is TGTGCCACCAGTGATAGGGAGGGGGGCTCCTGCAATGAGCAGTTCTTC. Translated, it gives CATSDREGGSCNEQFF.

The chain has TRBV30 and TRBJ1-2, with no clear D. The germline V gene encodes CDR1 GTSNPN and CDR2 SVGIG (reference sequence). V gave up 0 bases and J gave up 4 bases, with 15 bases separating them. This CDR3 comprises 15 residues. In DNA, the CDR3 is TGTGCCTGGAGTGTCGGGCAGGCGGGGTCCTATGGCTACACCTTC. Amino acids: CAWSVGQAGSYGYTF.